These 26 T cell receptor beta chains share one sample of origin, sequenced in a study of T cells in localized non-small cell lung cancer. The data were produced by immunoSEQ multiplex PCR, yet TCRdb's version contains in-frame clones alone and is incomplete. The sample has some 33,000 clones, over 80% seen once; the top ten hold less than 6%. Here the sequenced sample was PBMCs, taken before any cancer treatment. These receptor sequences come from a man aged 40-75 years with stage II lung adenocarcinoma.

V and J are TRBV28 and TRBJ2-5; 7 bases are a match to TRBD1. The V and J ends lost 1 base and 2 bases, in that order; junction bases with no gene match: 16. The CDR3 is 19 amino acids. CDR1 is MDHEN, CDR2 SYDVKM, per germline. The CDR3 coding sequence is TGTGCCAGCAGTTTATTAGGGGTATTTTTGGGACAGCAACAAGAGACCCAGTACTTC. This translates into CASSLLGVFLGQQQETQYF. Combining the CDR3 with reference TRBV28 and TRBJ2-5 gives the whole variable domain DVKVTQSSRYLVKRTGEKVFLECVQDMDHENMFWYRQDPGLGLRLIYFSYDVKMKEKGDIPEGYSVSREKKERFSLILESASTNQTSMYLCASSLLGVFLGQQQETQYFGPGTRLLVL.

The V call is TRBV5-8, the J call TRBJ2-3, with D maybe TRBD1 (6 bases). This CDR3 is 15 amino acids long. The germline V gene has CDR1 SGHTS and CDR2 YDEGEE. V lost 2 bases to trimming and J lost 0 bases, with 10 bases between them. The CDR3 sequence is CASSFRQGSTDTQYF. The CDR3 DNA reads TGTGCCAGCAGCTTTAGGCAGGGGAGCACAGATACGCAGTATTTT. Supplemented by reference TRBV5-8 and TRBJ2-3, the full variable domain reads EAGVTQSPTHLIKTRGQQATLRCSPISGHTSVYWYQQALGLGLQFLLWYDEGEERNRGNFPPRFSGRQFPNYSSELNVNALELEDSALYLCASSFRQGSTDTQYFGPGTRLTVL.

This clone occurred once. J is TRBJ1-4 and V is TRBV7-9; D not resolved. V dropped 2 bases and J dropped 8 bases, with 9 bases sitting between them. The CDR3 sequence is 13 residues long. The germline CDR1 and CDR2 sequences are SEHNR and FQNEAQ (reference sequence). CDR3 sequence (DNA): TGTGCCAGCAGCTTACAAGGGCGAGAAAAACTGTTTTTT. Translation gives CASSLQGREKLFF.

The gene calls are TRBV19 and TRBJ2-3; a weak D match, TRBD2 (6 bases). V was clipped by 1 base and J by 2 bases, with 10 bases between them. Germline loops: CDR1 LNHDA, CDR2 SQIVND (reference sequence). The CDR3 consists of 15 residues. CDR3 sequence reads: CASSIGGGNTDTQYF. For the CDR3, the DNA is TGTGCCAGTAGTATAGGTGGGGGGAACACAGATACGCAGTATTTT.

The chain recombines TRBV10-1 with TRBJ1-2; 8 bases fit TRBD1. The CDR3 is 15 amino acids. Per germline, CDR1 WNHNN and CDR2 SYGVQD (reference sequence). Trimming took 2 bases from V and 8 from J; bases not matched to a gene: 10. The CDR3 coding sequence is TGCGCCAGCAGTGAGGGGCCAGGGGGCGTCGGAGGCTACACCTTC. This sequence encodes CASSEGPGGVGGYTF.

The DNA of the CDR3 is TGTGCCAGCAGAGCAGGGGGCGCGGGCACTGAAGCTTTCTTT. Its protein product is CASRAGGAGTEAFF. The chain recombines TRBV5-4 with TRBJ1-1, with 8 positions matching TRBD1. The V gene's germline CDR1 is SGHNT and CDR2 YYREEE (reference sequence). V lost 5 bases and J lost 4; bases outside the gene matches: 7. The CDR3 loop spans 14 amino acids.

J is TRBJ2-1 and V is TRBV7-8; D unclear. Germline loops: CDR1 SGHVS, CDR2 FQNEAQ. With 5 bases removed from V and 0 bases from J, the gap between germline ends came to 14 bases. The CDR3 has 16 amino acids. CDR3 nucleotide sequence: TGTGCCAGCAGCCCTCGGCTTTCGAGCTCCTACAATGAGCAGTTCTTC. This gives the protein CASSPRLSSSYNEQFF. Variable domain in full (rest from reference TRBV7-8 and TRBJ2-1): GAGVSQSPRYKVAKRGQDVALRCDPISGHVSLFWYQQALGQGPEFLTYFQNEAQLDKSGLPSDRFFAERPEGSVSTLKIQRTQQEDSAVYLCASSPRLSSSYNEQFFGPGTRLTVL.

The CDR3: CASSPRGGPEAFF. CDR3 DNA: TGTGCCAGCTCACCAAGAGGGGGGCCTGAAGCTTTCTTT. The chain links TRBV18 to TRBJ1-1; possible D gene TRBD1, 6 bases. Germline V lookup: CDR1 KGHSH, CDR2 LQKENI. V was shortened by 2 bases and J by 6 bases, with 10 bases between the two germline ends. The CDR3 length is 13 residues.

The gene calls are TRBV5-4 and TRBJ2-1; D gene uncertain. Between the trimmed V and J ends, which lost 1 base and 10 bases, there was a span of 18 bases. The germline CDR1 and CDR2 sequences are SGHNT and YYREEE (reference sequence). The CDR3 extends over 15 amino acids. The DNA for the CDR3 is TGTGCCAGCAGCTTGCCCCTGACCGTCTCCAAGGAGCAGTTCTTC. Its protein product is CASSLPLTVSKEQFF.

The V call is TRBV27, the J call TRBJ1-4, with 7 bases identical to TRBD1. CDR3 size: 18 residues. Germline assignment: CDR1 MNHEY and CDR2 SMNVEV (reference sequence). Trimming removed 5 bases from V and 6 bases from J; junction bases left unmatched: 18. The CDR3 region has the DNA TGTGCCAGCAGTCTAAGGCCACCTCCGACAGGGCGAGATGAAAAACTGTTTTTT. This encodes CASSLRPPPTGRDEKLFF.

This clone appeared once. V gene TRBV6-1 combines with J gene TRBJ2-7, with 12 bases that match TRBD2. Trimming removed 8 bases from V and 4 bases from J; junction bases left unmatched: 9. CDR1 and CDR2 from the germline V gene are MNHNS and SASEGT. The CDR3 consists of 15 residues. The CDR3 DNA sequence: TGTGCCAGCGTAGCTGTCCTAGCGGGAGGGTACGAGCAGTACTTC. Amino acid sequence: CASVAVLAGGYEQYF.

The CDR3 region has the DNA TGTGCCAGCAGTGATAACAATGAGCAGTTCTTC. Its translation: CASSDNNEQFF. The chain links TRBV6-8 to TRBJ2-1; no reliable D call. Deletions cut 5 bases from V and 5 bases from J, with 4 bases between. The CDR3 is 11 residues long. Germline CDR1 is MNHGY and CDR2 is SAAAGT.

The genes are TRBV11-2 and TRBJ1-3; D gene uncertain. CDR3 length: 16 residues. Germline-derived CDR1 and CDR2 are SGHAT and FQNNGV. Trimming took 2 bases from V and 0 from J, leaving 11 bases between them. In nucleotides, the CDR3 is TGTGCCAGCAGCTTAAGGCAAGGGAACTCTGGAAACACCATATATTTT. The encoded protein is CASSLRQGNSGNTIYF.

The V and J genes are TRBV25-1 and TRBJ2-7; 7 nucleotides align to TRBD2. The CDR3 contains 14 residues. Germline CDR1 reads MGHDK; CDR2 reads SYGVNS. The junction had 6 bases not matched to a gene; V was cut back by 6 bases and J by 1 base. Here the CDR3 reads CASSEAGPSYEQYF. The CDR3 bases are TGTGCCAGCAGCGAAGCGGGGCCTTCCTACGAGCAGTACTTC.

The chain carries TRBV29-1 and TRBJ2-5, with TRBD1 matching 7 bases. The CDR3 has 15 residues. Germline CDR1 is SQVTM and CDR2 is ANQGSEA. V lost 2 bases, J lost 5 bases, and 11 bases stayed unmatched. CDR3 DNA: TGCAGCGTTGAACCGGGTAGGGGGCGAGTGGAGACCCAGTACTTC. Amino acid sequence: CSVEPGRGRVETQYF.

V gene TRBV27 combines with J gene TRBJ1-5, with D possibly matching TRBD1 (6 bases). Germline assignment: CDR1 MNHEY and CDR2 SMNVEV (reference sequence). The CDR3 has 14 amino acids. Trimming cost V 3 bases and J 6 bases, with 12 bases left between them. In DNA, the CDR3 is TGTGCCAGCAGTTTGGGTCAGGGGCGTCAGCCCCAGCATTTT. It translates to CASSLGQGRQPQHF.

With regard to this clone: The sample carries other DNA sequences with the same CDR3. V usage is TRBV2 and J usage is TRBJ2-7; D not certain. The length of the CDR3 is 11 residues. V was clipped by 3 bases and J by 4 bases, with 4 bases between them. Germline CDR1 and CDR2: SNHLY and FYNNEI. The CDR3 DNA reads TGTGCCAGCAGTGAGGTGTACGAGCAGTACTTC. It codes for CASSEVYEQYF.

The chain couples TRBV7-2 to TRBJ1-1, with a tentative D call TRBD1 (5 bases). Between the trimmed V and J ends, which lost 8 bases and 5 bases, there was a span of 18 bases. CDR3 length: 14 amino acids. Germline CDR1 SGHTA, CDR2 FQGNSA. As DNA, the CDR3 is TGTGCCAGCCTTACGTCGCCCCAGGGAACTGAAGCTTTCTTT. Its translation: CASLTSPQGTEAFF.

The chain uses TRBV28 and TRBJ2-4; 9 nucleotides match TRBD1. Germline assignment: CDR1 MDHEN and CDR2 SYDVKM. The CDR3 has 15 amino acids. The V gene end was trimmed by 3 bases and the J gene end by 6 bases; junction bases not matched to a gene: 6. The CDR3 coding sequence is TGTGCCAGCAGTTTCATAGGACAGGGGAGAAACATTCAGTACTTC. It is translated as CASSFIGQGRNIQYF. Variable domain in full (rest from reference TRBV28 and TRBJ2-4): DVKVTQSSRYLVKRTGEKVFLECVQDMDHENMFWYRQDPGLGLRLIYFSYDVKMKEKGDIPEGYSVSREKKERFSLILESASTNQTSMYLCASSFIGQGRNIQYFGAGTRLSVL.

The rearrangement links TRBV27 to TRBJ2-1; possibly TRBD2 for D (5 bases). The germline V gene encodes CDR1 MNHEY and CDR2 SMNVEV (reference sequence). The CDR3 has 12 residues. Trimming cost V 4 bases and J 9 bases, with 10 bases left between them. The DNA of the CDR3 is TGTGCCAGCAGTTCTAGCCCGCCTGAGCAGTTCTTC. It translates to CASSSSPPEQFF.

Written as DNA, the CDR3 is TGTGCCAGCAGCTTAATATTGGGGATAGGGGCCTACGAGCAGTACTTC. This sequence encodes CASSLILGIGAYEQYF. V usage is TRBV7-2 and J usage is TRBJ2-7; TRBD1 might be the D (5 bases). The V gene's germline CDR1 is SGHTA and CDR2 FQGNSA. The V gene lost 2 bases and the J gene lost 2 bases, with 16 bases spanning the gap. This CDR3 spans 16 amino acids.

The chain employs TRBV28 and TRBJ2-2, with 10 bases that match TRBD2. The germline V gene encodes CDR1 MDHEN and CDR2 SYDVKM. Trimming removed 4 bases from V and 0 bases from J; junction bases left unmatched: 8. This CDR3 has 18 residues. The CDR3: CASSYGKAGGPNTGELFF. The CDR3 DNA reads TGTGCCAGCAGTTACGGGAAAGCGGGAGGGCCGAACACCGGGGAGCTGTTTTTT.

The rearrangement joins TRBV6-5 to TRBJ1-4; D unclear. The CDR3 sequence is 11 residues long. Trimming took 2 bases from V and 7 from J, leaving 2 bases between them. CDR1 is MNHEY, CDR2 SVGAGI, per germline. The CDR3 DNA reads TGTGCCAGCAGTTACGGTGAAAAACTGTTTTTT. Its protein is CASSYGEKLFF.

The rearrangement links TRBV25-1 to TRBJ1-1, with D possibly matching TRBD1 (6 bases). Trimming shortened V by 1 base and J by 2 bases, and 11 bases separated the two germline ends. Germline lookup yields CDR1 MGHDK and CDR2 SYGVNS. The CDR3 extends over 15 amino acids. CDR3: CASSEWGTHNTEAFF. The CDR3 region has the DNA TGTGCCAGCAGTGAATGGGGGACACATAACACTGAAGCTTTCTTT.

The rearrangement links TRBV19 to TRBJ1-2, with 8 bases identical to TRBD1. CDR1 and CDR2 (germline): LNHDA, SQIVND (reference sequence). The CDR3 has 16 residues. Trimming at V came to 6 bases and at J to 3 bases, leaving 12 bases not matched to a gene. The CDR3 sequence: CASRSAGGGSHYGYTF. The CDR3 coding sequence is TGTGCCAGTAGGAGTGCAGGGGGCGGAAGCCACTATGGCTACACCTTC.

The chain couples TRBV18 to TRBJ2-1; D is unresolved. This CDR3 contains 13 residues. Germline CDR1 is KGHSH and CDR2 is LQKENI. Between the trimmed V and J ends, which lost 3 bases and 5 bases, there was a span of 8 bases. DNA of the CDR3: TGTGCCAGCTCACCTAGAACCCACAATGAGCAGTTCTTC. Amino acid sequence: CASSPRTHNEQFF.